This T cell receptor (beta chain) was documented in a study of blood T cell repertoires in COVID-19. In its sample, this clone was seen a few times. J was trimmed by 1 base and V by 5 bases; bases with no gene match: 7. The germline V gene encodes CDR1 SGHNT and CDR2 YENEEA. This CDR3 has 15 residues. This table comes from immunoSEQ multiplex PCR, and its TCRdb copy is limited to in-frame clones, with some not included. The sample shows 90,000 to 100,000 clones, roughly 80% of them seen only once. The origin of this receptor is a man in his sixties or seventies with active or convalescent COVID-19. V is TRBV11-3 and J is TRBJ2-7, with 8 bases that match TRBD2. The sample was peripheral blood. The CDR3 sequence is CASSLHSGASYEQYF. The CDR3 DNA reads TGTGCCAGCAGCCTACATAGCGGGGCGTCCTACGAGCAGTACTTC.